Each of the 3 T cell receptor beta chains below was sequenced from the same sample in a study of blood T cell repertoires in COVID-19. Some clones are missing from TCRdb's copy, which holds only in-frame ones; the method was immunoSEQ multiplex PCR. The sample consists of 200,000 to 300,000 clones, about 90% of them appearing once. The sample comprised peripheral blood. The receptors were sampled from a man aged 25-45 years with COVID-19, enrolled during active disease.

The gene calls are TRBV11-2 and TRBJ2-7; 8 bases match TRBD1. Germline loops: CDR1 SGHAT, CDR2 FQNNGV. CDR3 size: 17 residues. V shed 5 bases and J 4 bases; nucleotides not matched to a gene: 16. Here the CDR3 reads CASSQRLAGGLEYEQYF. In DNA form, the CDR3 reads TGTGCCAGCAGCCAAAGGCTAGCAGGGGGCCTCGAGTACGAGCAGTACTTC.

V usage is TRBV7-3 and J usage is TRBJ2-2; D is unresolved. Trimming took off 4 bases at V and 7 bases at J, with 10 bases between the two ends. The CDR3 is 13 residues long. Germline V gene lookup returns CDR1 SGHTA and CDR2 FQGTGA. The CDR3 loop is CASSSMRSGELFF. Here the CDR3 DNA reads TGTGCCAGCAGCTCCATGCGTAGCGGGGAGCTGTTTTTT.

J is TRBJ1-3 and V is TRBV28, with unresolved D. Trimming removed 7 bases at V and 0 bases at J, with 10 bases between. The germline V gene has CDR1 MDHEN and CDR2 SYDVKM. This CDR3 is 14 amino acids long. The CDR3 loop reads CASTENYSGNTIYF. The CDR3 DNA follows: TGTGCCAGCACGGAGAATTACTCTGGAAACACCATATATTTT.